The table lists the clone carrying this T cell receptor beta chain with a few counts. Clones were sequenced by immunoSEQ multiplex PCR, and TCRdb holds only the in-frame ones, with some missing. The sample yields about 260,000 clones, approximately 93% seen once. The sample originates from a study of T cell responses to AZD1222 COVID-19 vaccine. V trimming: 7 bases; J trimming: 5 bases; junction bases outside the gene matches: 12. Germline CDR1 and CDR2: SNHLY and FYNNEI. This CDR3 comprises 16 residues. This clonotype was sampled from an adult in good health. The specimen was peripheral blood, collected on day 0 of AZD1222 vaccination. The chain has TRBV2 and TRBJ2-1, with 9 bases that match TRBD2. In DNA form, the CDR3 reads TGTGCCAGCACCGACCCAGTCCGACTAGCGGACAATGAGCAGTTCTTC. It yields the protein CASTDPVRLADNEQFF.